A selection of T cell receptor beta chains follows, all from one sample in a study of OX40 agonist ivuxolimab in advanced cancers. The table came from immunoSEQ multiplex PCR; TCRdb's copy has only in-frame clones and leaves some out. The sample yields about 71,000 clones, roughly three quarters seen once. The starting material was CD4+ or CD8+ T cells sorted from blood, obtained in a trial of the OX40 agonist ivuxolimab. Receptors were obtained from an adult with an advanced solid tumor such as melanoma, head and neck, liver or kidney cancer. Both conserved end residues are part of each CDR3. Each record gives: J gene, D gene, V gene, clone size, CDR3 protein, CDR3 DNA. The D gene is left open where the match is weak. Part of the rows lack a size; the others show once, few, many or a class for expanded clones.

j_gene: TRBJ2-7; d_gene: -; v_gene: TRBV6-4; abundance: -; CDR3aa: CASPSTNLRIGQYF; CDR3nt: TGTGCCAGTCCTTCTACGAATCTCAGGATTGGGCAGTACTTC
j_gene: TRBJ1-3; d_gene: -; v_gene: TRBV29-1; abundance: -; CDR3aa: CSVGAASSLGNTIYF; CDR3nt: TGCAGCGTTGGGGCAGCTTCGTCACTTGGAAACACCATATATTTT
j_gene: TRBJ2-3; d_gene: TRBD2; v_gene: TRBV9; abundance: once; CDR3aa: CASTEASGDTDTQYF; CDR3nt: TGTGCCAGCACGGAGGCTAGCGGGGACACAGATACGCAGTATTTT
j_gene: TRBJ1-6; d_gene: -; v_gene: TRBV2; abundance: few; CDR3aa: CASSENNSPLHF; CDR3nt: TGTGCCAGCAGTGAAAATAATTCACCCCTCCACTTT
j_gene: TRBJ2-3; d_gene: -; v_gene: TRBV5-1; abundance: -; CDR3aa: CASSFRDTDTQYF; CDR3nt: TGCGCCAGCAGCTTTCGTGACACAGATACGCAGTATTTT
j_gene: TRBJ2-3; d_gene: TRBD2; v_gene: TRBV6-6; abundance: -; CDR3aa: CASSLQRGPPDTQYF; CDR3nt: TGTGCCAGCAGTCTTCAGCGGGGGCCCCCAGATACGCAGTATTTT
j_gene: TRBJ1-1; d_gene: -; v_gene: TRBV2; abundance: -; CDR3aa: CASSYALEAFF; CDR3nt: TGTGCCAGCAGCTACGCCCTAGAAGCTTTCTTT
j_gene: TRBJ2-1; d_gene: TRBD2; v_gene: TRBV11-3; abundance: -; CDR3aa: CASSPGLAGAEQFF; CDR3nt: TGTGCCAGCAGCCCTGGACTAGCGGGAGCTGAGCAGTTCTTC
j_gene: TRBJ2-1; d_gene: -; v_gene: TRBV5-4; abundance: -; CDR3aa: CASSLKADRNEQFF; CDR3nt: TGTGCCAGCAGCTTGAAAGCGGATAGGAATGAGCAGTTCTTC
j_gene: TRBJ2-3; d_gene: TRBD1; v_gene: TRBV10-3; abundance: -; CDR3aa: CAISNQGGALSDTQYF; CDR3nt: TGTGCCATCAGTAATCAAGGGGGCGCATTATCAGATACGCAGTATTTT
j_gene: TRBJ2-7; d_gene: TRBD2; v_gene: TRBV11-3; abundance: -; CDR3aa: CASSLGPTSSEQYF; CDR3nt: TGTGCCAGCAGCTTAGGGCCGACTAGCAGCGAGCAGTACTTC
j_gene: TRBJ2-7; d_gene: -; v_gene: TRBV9; abundance: -; CDR3aa: CASSVGPAYEQYF; CDR3nt: TGTGCCAGCAGCGTGGGTCCAGCCTACGAGCAGTACTTC
j_gene: TRBJ1-2; d_gene: TRBD1; v_gene: TRBV6-6; abundance: -; CDR3aa: CASSQQGNYGYTF; CDR3nt: TGTGCCAGCAGTCAACAGGGGAACTATGGCTACACCTTC
j_gene: TRBJ2-7; d_gene: TRBD2; v_gene: TRBV19; abundance: -; CDR3aa: CASSIEAGGGSYEQYF; CDR3nt: TGTGCCAGTAGTATAGAGGCGGGAGGGGGCTCCTACGAGCAGTACTTC
j_gene: TRBJ2-1; d_gene: -; v_gene: TRBV6-6; abundance: -; CDR3aa: CASSYSGPSTYEQFF; CDR3nt: TGTGCCAGCAGTTACTCGGGTCCCTCTACGTATGAGCAGTTCTTC
j_gene: TRBJ1-2; d_gene: -; v_gene: TRBV29-1; abundance: -; CDR3aa: CSVEALGGRSTNYGYTF; CDR3nt: TGCAGCGTTGAAGCCCTGGGAGGGCGCTCGACAAACTATGGCTACACCTTC
j_gene: TRBJ1-6; d_gene: -; v_gene: TRBV2; abundance: -; CDR3aa: CASRRNPILSPLHF; CDR3nt: TGTGCCAGCAGAAGGAATCCAATCCTTTCACCCCTCCACTTT
j_gene: TRBJ1-3; d_gene: -; v_gene: TRBV4-1; abundance: -; CDR3aa: CASSQGAVVSGNTIYF; CDR3nt: TGCGCCAGCAGCCAGGGCGCGGTAGTCTCTGGAAACACCATATATTTT
j_gene: TRBJ2-3; d_gene: -; v_gene: TRBV15; abundance: -; CDR3aa: CATSSLRSTDTQYF; CDR3nt: TGTGCCACCAGCAGTCTCCGAAGCACAGATACGCAGTATTTT
j_gene: TRBJ1-1; d_gene: -; v_gene: TRBV9; abundance: -; CDR3aa: CASSVGSRVNTEAFF; CDR3nt: TGTGCCAGCAGCGTAGGTTCCAGGGTAAACACTGAAGCTTTCTTT
j_gene: TRBJ2-7; d_gene: -; v_gene: TRBV7-9; abundance: -; CDR3aa: CASSLVDTLSYEQYF; CDR3nt: TGTGCCAGCAGCTTAGTCGACACCCTCTCCTACGAGCAGTACTTC
j_gene: TRBJ2-7; d_gene: -; v_gene: TRBV4-3; abundance: -; CDR3aa: CASSQVRGGYYEQYF; CDR3nt: TGCGCCAGCAGCCAAGTTCGTGGCGGTTACTACGAGCAGTACTTC
j_gene: TRBJ2-7; d_gene: -; v_gene: TRBV6-1; abundance: -; CDR3aa: CASTEGGLLSYEQYF; CDR3nt: TGTGCCAGTACCGAAGGCGGTCTACTGTCCTACGAGCAGTACTTC
j_gene: TRBJ1-1; d_gene: -; v_gene: TRBV5-1; abundance: -; CDR3aa: CASSLGLGNTEAFF; CDR3nt: TGCGCCAGCAGCTTGGGTCTGGGGAACACTGAAGCTTTCTTT
j_gene: TRBJ1-5; d_gene: -; v_gene: TRBV7-9; abundance: few; CDR3aa: CASSQDWDSNQPQHF; CDR3nt: TGCGCCAGCAGCCAAGATTGGGACAGCAATCAGCCCCAGCATTTT
j_gene: TRBJ2-2; d_gene: -; v_gene: TRBV6-1; abundance: -; CDR3aa: CASRPGTSNTGELFF; CDR3nt: TGTGCCAGCAGACCCGGGACGTCGAACACCGGGGAGCTGTTTTTT
j_gene: TRBJ2-5; d_gene: TRBD2; v_gene: TRBV4-1; abundance: once; CDR3aa: CASSQGLAEGGETQYF; CDR3nt: TGCGCCAGCAGCCAAGGACTAGCGGAGGGGGGGGAGACCCAGTACTTC
j_gene: TRBJ2-2; d_gene: TRBD2; v_gene: TRBV28; abundance: -; CDR3aa: CASTPSGGAVSTGELFF; CDR3nt: TGTGCCAGCACCCCCAGCGGGGGCGCCGTGAGTACCGGGGAGCTGTTTTTT
j_gene: TRBJ2-5; d_gene: -; v_gene: TRBV5-1; abundance: -; CDR3aa: CASSLTQETQYF; CDR3nt: TGCGCCAGCAGCTTGACCCAAGAGACCCAGTACTTC
j_gene: TRBJ1-1; d_gene: TRBD1; v_gene: TRBV6-5; abundance: -; CDR3aa: CASSRGTDDLVGAFF; CDR3nt: TGTGCCAGCAGCCGTGGGACAGATGATTTGGTGGGAGCTTTCTTT
j_gene: TRBJ2-3; d_gene: TRBD2; v_gene: TRBV19; abundance: -; CDR3aa: CASQTSGGALSSTDTQYF; CDR3nt: TGTGCCAGTCAGACTAGCGGGGGAGCGCTTTCTAGCACAGATACGCAGTATTTT
j_gene: TRBJ1-2; d_gene: -; v_gene: TRBV5-4; abundance: -; CDR3aa: CASSPQGRGYTF; CDR3nt: TGTGCCAGCAGCCCCCAAGGACGTGGCTACACCTTC
j_gene: TRBJ1-5; d_gene: -; v_gene: TRBV19; abundance: -; CDR3aa: CASQIFGGNQPQHF; CDR3nt: TGTGCCAGTCAAATTTTCGGGGGCAATCAGCCCCAGCATTTT
j_gene: TRBJ1-2; d_gene: -; v_gene: TRBV5-1; abundance: -; CDR3aa: CASSLDFGEPSYGYTF; CDR3nt: TGCGCCAGCAGCTTGGACTTCGGCGAGCCCAGCTATGGCTACACCTTC
j_gene: TRBJ1-2; d_gene: TRBD1; v_gene: TRBV4-2; abundance: -; CDR3aa: CASSQDLLDRPHYGYTF; CDR3nt: TGTGCCAGCAGCCAAGATCTCCTGGACAGGCCTCACTATGGCTACACCTTC
j_gene: TRBJ2-7; d_gene: -; v_gene: TRBV10-3; abundance: -; CDR3aa: CAISETSGFPSYEQYF; CDR3nt: TGTGCCATCAGTGAGACAAGCGGGTTTCCCTCCTACGAGCAGTACTTC
j_gene: TRBJ2-1; d_gene: -; v_gene: TRBV6-5; abundance: -; CDR3aa: CASSPSHRAENEQFF; CDR3nt: TGTGCCAGCAGCCCGTCTCACCGCGCAGAGAATGAGCAGTTCTTC
j_gene: TRBJ2-7; d_gene: TRBD1; v_gene: TRBV7-2; abundance: -; CDR3aa: CASSASGTVSYEQYF; CDR3nt: TGTGCCAGCAGCGCATCCGGGACAGTCTCCTACGAGCAGTACTTC
j_gene: TRBJ1-2; d_gene: -; v_gene: TRBV5-4; abundance: many; CDR3aa: CASSPDNYGYTF; CDR3nt: TGTGCCAGCAGTCCTGATAACTATGGCTACACCTTC
j_gene: TRBJ2-1; d_gene: TRBD2; v_gene: TRBV5-1; abundance: -; CDR3aa: CASSLAGIAGFNEQFF; CDR3nt: TGCGCCAGCAGCTTGGCCGGGATAGCGGGGTTCAATGAGCAGTTCTTC
j_gene: TRBJ1-2; d_gene: -; v_gene: TRBV5-1; abundance: -; CDR3aa: CASSGVYGYTF; CDR3nt: TGCGCCAGCAGCGGGGTCTATGGCTACACCTTC
j_gene: TRBJ1-1; d_gene: -; v_gene: TRBV6-6; abundance: -; CDR3aa: CATTIVGETEAFF; CDR3nt: TGTGCCACCACGATTGTGGGGGAGACTGAAGCTTTCTTT
j_gene: TRBJ2-7; d_gene: TRBD2; v_gene: TRBV10-3; abundance: -; CDR3aa: CAISESGRGGRYEQYF; CDR3nt: TGTGCCATCAGTGAGTCAGGGCGGGGGGGCCGATACGAGCAGTACTTC
j_gene: TRBJ2-5; d_gene: -; v_gene: TRBV20-1; abundance: -; CDR3aa: CSRQWGETQYF; CDR3nt: TGCAGTCGACAATGGGGAGAGACCCAGTACTTC
j_gene: TRBJ2-1; d_gene: TRBD2; v_gene: TRBV27; abundance: -; CDR3aa: CASSLWTSGRDEQFF; CDR3nt: TGTGCCAGCAGTTTATGGACTAGCGGGCGGGATGAGCAGTTCTTC
j_gene: TRBJ1-1; d_gene: -; v_gene: TRBV30; abundance: medium-sized; CDR3aa: CAWSVISRQVRTEAFF; CDR3nt: TGTGCCTGGAGTGTAATAAGCCGACAGGTCCGCACTGAAGCTTTCTTT
j_gene: TRBJ2-7; d_gene: -; v_gene: TRBV30; abundance: -; CDR3aa: CAWSERLSAKSF; CDR3nt: TGTGCCTGGAGCGAAAGGTTGTCAGCAAAAAGTTTC
j_gene: TRBJ2-2; d_gene: -; v_gene: TRBV7-2; abundance: few; CDR3aa: CASSPKVVNRNTGELFF; CDR3nt: TGTGCCAGCAGCCCCAAGGTAGTCAACAGGAACACCGGGGAGCTGTTTTTT
j_gene: TRBJ2-3; d_gene: TRBD1; v_gene: TRBV13; abundance: -; CDR3aa: CASSLYFPGGADTQYF; CDR3nt: TGTGCCAGCAGCTTATACTTTCCAGGGGGAGCAGATACGCAGTATTTT
j_gene: TRBJ2-1; d_gene: -; v_gene: TRBV6-4; abundance: -; CDR3aa: CASSKTLDYNEQFF; CDR3nt: TGTGCCAGCAGTAAGACCCTTGACTACAATGAGCAGTTCTTC
j_gene: TRBJ1-5; d_gene: -; v_gene: TRBV2; abundance: few; CDR3aa: CASSVVMDQPQHF; CDR3nt: TGTGCCAGCAGTGTGGTCATGGATCAGCCCCAGCATTTT
j_gene: TRBJ1-1; d_gene: -; v_gene: TRBV15; abundance: -; CDR3aa: CATTTPVENTEAFF; CDR3nt: TGTGCCACCACCACGCCGGTAGAGAACACTGAAGCTTTCTTT
j_gene: TRBJ2-3; d_gene: -; v_gene: TRBV4-1; abundance: -; CDR3aa: CASSQVGMDTQYF; CDR3nt: TGCGCCAGCAGCCAAGTGGGGATGGATACGCAGTATTTT
j_gene: TRBJ2-6; d_gene: -; v_gene: TRBV7-9; abundance: -; CDR3aa: CASRSLSSGANVLTF; CDR3nt: TGTGCCAGCAGATCCCTGAGCTCTGGGGCCAACGTCCTGACTTTC
j_gene: TRBJ1-3; d_gene: -; v_gene: TRBV9; abundance: -; CDR3aa: CASSEQGGVGNTIYF; CDR3nt: TGTGCCAGCAGCGAACAGGGAGGGGTTGGAAACACCATATATTTT